This TCR beta chain was sequenced in a study of blood T cell repertoires in COVID-19. Study-level background: COVID-19 samples, acute and convalescent, were from the United States, Italy and Spain. Sample material is recorded as cDNA or gDNA derived from T cells, B-cell-depleted T cells, or PBMCs.

As processed by the authors: Counts of nucleated cells, estimated from reference gene primer amplification, were obtained. Assay: immunoSEQ multiplex PCR; the TCRdb copy retains only in-frame clones and omits some. That table is the source of V, J and clone size, and D and trimming were worked out from the DNA. The sample consists of roughly 140,000 clones, approximately 80% of them appearing once. Germline V gene data show CDR1 as MNHEY and CDR2 as SVGEGT. The CDR3 runs 13 residues. Trimming removed 6 bases at V and 3 bases at J, with 11 bases between. Sequencing was carried out using peripheral blood. This chain joins TRBV6-2 or TRBV6-3 and TRBJ1-1, with D possibly TRBD1 on 6 matching bases. This receptor was obtained from a woman between 50 and 59 years old with acute or convalescent COVID-19. This CDR3 reads CASRYRDYTEAFF. The CDR3 coding sequence is TGTGCCAGCAGGTACAGGGACTACACTGAAGCTTTCTTT.